This is a list of T cell receptor beta chains from one sample in a study of blood T cell repertoires in COVID-19. Repertoires were generated with immunoSEQ multiplex PCR, while TCRdb's copy carries only in-frame clones and drops some. This repertoire shows fewer than 350,000 clones, 88% found once; its top ten account for around 2%. The sequenced sample was PBMCs or T cells enriched from blood (not recorded which). The receptor set was obtained from a woman aged 55-75 years in a cohort exposed to, infected with or recovered from COVID-19 (not recorded which). Both conserved end residues are part of each CDR3. A D gene is named only where the DNA matches it firmly. Clone size is not always given. Where it is, it says once, few, many or a class for expanded clones.

j_call,v_call,cdr3_length,clone_size,d_call,cdr3_aa,cdr3_nt
TRBJ2-4,TRBV2,14,NA,TRBD2,CATVPGLAPNIQYF,TGTGCCACCGTCCCCGGACTAGCCCCAAACATTCAGTACTTC
TRBJ1-2,TRBV10-3,13,NA,NA,CAISEIEGTGYTF,TGTGCCATCAGTGAGATAGAGGGTACAGGCTACACCTTC
TRBJ2-1,TRBV7-3,15,NA,TRBD1,CASSPRQGANNEQFF,TGTGCCAGCAGCCCGCGACAGGGGGCGAACAATGAGCAGTTCTTC
TRBJ2-3,TRBV28,13,NA,NA,CASSQIIEDTQYF,TGTGCCAGCAGTCAAATCATAGAGGATACGCAGTATTTT
TRBJ1-2,TRBV5-1,13,NA,NA,CASSLNSQYGYTF,TGCGCCAGCAGCTTGAACAGCCAATACGGCTACACCTTC
TRBJ1-6,TRBV30,14,NA,NA,CAWNPGSGNSPLHF,TGTGCCTGGAATCCGGGGTCGGGTAATTCACCCCTCCACTTT
TRBJ1-5,TRBV19,15,few,TRBD1,CASSIRGTGDQPQHF,TGTGCCAGTAGTATACGGGGGACAGGCGATCAGCCCCAGCATTTT
TRBJ1-4,TRBV7-2,14,NA,NA,CASSAQGLSEKLFF,TGTGCCAGCAGCGCCCAGGGGTTAAGTGAAAAACTGTTTTTT
TRBJ1-5,TRBV2,14,NA,TRBD1,CASMNDRGRQPQHF,TGTGCCAGCATGAATGACAGGGGGCGGCAGCCCCAGCATTTT
TRBJ2-3,TRBV7-9,17,few,TRBD2,CASSNVALAGGSDTQYF,TGTGCCAGCAGCAACGTCGCCCTAGCGGGAGGGTCAGATACGCAGTATTTT
TRBJ1-6,TRBV3-1/TRBV3-2,14,NA,NA,CASSQVRENSPLHF,TGTGCCAGCAGCCAAGTCCGGGAAAATTCACCCCTCCACTTT
TRBJ1-5,TRBV28,16,once,TRBD1,CASSYRGRGSNQPQHF,TGTGCCAGCAGTTACAGGGGGCGCGGAAGCAATCAGCCCCAGCATTTT
TRBJ2-5,TRBV4-1,15,NA,TRBD2,CASSQGAREGETQYF,TGCGCCAGCAGCCAAGGCGCGCGGGAGGGGGAGACCCAGTACTTC
TRBJ1-5,TRBV28,14,NA,NA,CASHAGHTSQPQHF,TGTGCCAGCCACGCCGGACATACCAGCCAGCCCCAGCATTTT
TRBJ2-7,TRBV9,17,NA,TRBD1,CASSFGQDGLRGNEQYF,TGTGCCAGCAGCTTCGGACAGGACGGGCTTAGGGGGAACGAGCAGTACTTC
TRBJ1-2,TRBV30,16,NA,TRBD1,CAWSTLLGGQGYGYTF,TGTGCCTGGAGTACGTTACTGGGGGGACAGGGCTATGGCTACACCTTC
TRBJ2-1,TRBV9,15,once,TRBD2,CASSPHSGRGNEQFF,TGTGCCAGCAGCCCTCATAGCGGGAGAGGGAATGAGCAGTTCTTC
TRBJ2-7,TRBV9,15,NA,TRBD1,CASSVTGTASYEQYF,TGTGCCAGCAGCGTGACCGGGACAGCCTCCTACGAGCAGTACTTC
TRBJ2-1,TRBV9,14,NA,TRBD2,CASSGGLSGGEQFF,TGTGCCAGCAGCGGGGGCCTCAGCGGGGGAGAGCAGTTCTTC
TRBJ2-1,TRBV27,18,NA,TRBD2,CASSLTSELAGAYNEQFF,TGTGCCAGCAGCCTTACCTCCGAACTAGCGGGGGCCTACAATGAGCAGTTCTTC
TRBJ1-1,TRBV28,14,NA,NA,CASRISGDYTEAFF,TGTGCCAGCAGGATATCTGGGGACTACACTGAAGCTTTCTTT
TRBJ1-1,TRBV4-2,13,NA,NA,CASSQGGNTEAFF,TGTGCCAGCAGCCAGGGAGGGAACACTGAAGCTTTCTTT
TRBJ2-7,TRBV18,12,NA,TRBD2,CASSPGGNEQYF,TGTGCCAGCTCACCGGGGGGGAACGAGCAGTACTTC
TRBJ2-6,TRBV11-2,17,NA,TRBD1,CASSLGSGTVYSNVLTF,TGTGCCAGCAGCTTAGGGTCCGGGACAGTCTATTCCAACGTCCTGACTTTC
TRBJ1-2,TRBV7-3,15,once,TRBD1,CASSLTGGLRSGYTF,TGTGCCAGCAGCTTAACAGGGGGCTTACGGAGTGGCTACACCTTC
TRBJ1-2,TRBV30,13,NA,NA,CAWSDSSVQGYTF,TGTGCCTGGAGTGACAGTTCCGTACAAGGCTACACCTTC
TRBJ2-1,TRBV5-6,16,NA,TRBD2,CASSMGTSDPYNEQFF,TGTGCCAGCAGCATGGGGACTAGCGACCCCTACAATGAGCAGTTCTTC
TRBJ2-1,TRBV7-2,15,many,TRBD1,CASSRGQGISGIQFF,TGTGCCAGCAGCCGGGGACAGGGGATTAGCGGGATCCAGTTCTTC
TRBJ1-5,TRBV5-1,14,once,TRBD1,CASSLGDSGQPQHF,TGCGCCAGCAGCTTGGGGGACAGTGGTCAGCCCCAGCATTTT
TRBJ2-2,TRBV6-2/TRBV6-3,19,NA,TRBD2,CASSYRLAGGAVNTGELFF,TGTGCCAGCAGTTATCGACTAGCGGGAGGTGCGGTAAACACCGGGGAGCTGTTTTTT
TRBJ1-1,TRBV7-2,15,NA,NA,CASSPRGGVYTEAFF,TGTGCCAGCAGCCCCCGGGGAGGGGTTTACACTGAAGCTTTCTTT
TRBJ2-7,TRBV5-4,15,NA,NA,CASRNRDTGAYEQYF,TGTGCCAGCAGAAACCGGGACACCGGTGCCTACGAGCAGTACTTC
TRBJ1-5,TRBV30,16,NA,TRBD1,CAWSAGGRGSNQPQHF,TGTGCCTGGAGTGCAGGGGGTAGAGGGAGCAATCAGCCCCAGCATTTT
TRBJ2-7,TRBV4-1,14,NA,TRBD1,CASSKGQGAYEQYF,TGCGCCAGCAGCAAGGGACAGGGGGCTTACGAGCAGTACTTC
TRBJ1-5,TRBV2,13,NA,NA,CASSVGGNQPQHF,TGTGCCAGCAGTGTTGGGGGGAATCAGCCCCAGCATTTT
TRBJ2-7,TRBV7-2,15,NA,TRBD1,CASSFWTGGAGEQYF,TGTGCCAGCAGCTTTTGGACAGGGGGCGCGGGCGAGCAGTACTTC
TRBJ1-4,TRBV4-1,14,NA,NA,CASSRREGGEKLFF,TGCGCCAGCAGCCGCAGGGAGGGTGGGGAAAAACTGTTTTTT
TRBJ2-3,TRBV6-2/TRBV6-3,21,NA,TRBD2,CASSYLGSSLAGGPGTDTQYF,TGTGCCAGCAGTTACTTAGGCAGCTCGTTAGCGGGAGGGCCTGGCACAGATACGCAGTATTTT
TRBJ1-1,TRBV5-1,16,NA,NA,CASSLEGVEMNTEAFF,TGCGCCAGCAGCTTAGAGGGGGTAGAAATGAACACTGAAGCTTTCTTT
TRBJ2-1,TRBV5-1,14,NA,TRBD2,CASARLAGVNEQFF,TGCGCCAGCGCGAGACTAGCGGGAGTTAATGAGCAGTTCTTC